This T cell receptor (beta chain) is from a study of shared clonotypes between healthy human individuals. About this clone itself: At one boundary the junction diverges from the germline segment, which might be a read error.

Researchers ran the assay at a deep level. TCRdb's table, derived via immunoSEQ multiplex PCR, lists solely in-frame clones and lacks some. The sample has under 2.5 million clones, just under 95% seen once. The CDR3 contains 15 residues. CDR1 and CDR2 from the germline V gene are MDHEN and SYDVKM. The sample taken for sequencing was naive CD4+ T cells from PBMCs. Regarding subset: CD45RA+ positively selected. This rearrangement joins TRBV28 to TRBJ1-2; possible D gene TRBD1, 6 bases. This clonotype was obtained from a young man in good health. Some clones in this sample may be carry-over from other donors' samples. Here the CDR3 DNA reads TGTGCCAGCAGTTTAACCGGGACATATAACGATGGCTACACCTTC. Translated: CASSLTGTYNDGYTF.